These 14 T cell receptor beta chains originate from one sample sequenced in a study of T cell repertoires and HLA-DP antigens. Method: immunoSEQ multiplex PCR; TCRdb's copy keeps in-frame clones and lacks some. The data contain around 2,200 clones, around 84% of them singletons. CD4+ cells expanded for 15 days were restimulated less than 25 h with allogeneic-DPB1 HeLa cells. Cells were stimulated with HeLa cells transduced with HLA-DPA1/DPB1, HLA-DM, invariant chain and CD80. The sample comprised CD137- CD4+ T cells from cultured PBMCs. The receptors derive from a woman under 30 in good health and CMV-seronegative.

This chain links TRBV28 with TRBJ2-5; a weak D match, TRBD2 (5 bases). CDR3 length equals 13 residues. Germline CDR1 and CDR2: MDHEN and SYDVKM. V was pared by 5 bases and J by 0 bases, with 7 bases between. The CDR3 DNA is TGTGCCAGCAGTCCACTAGACCAAGAGACCCAGTACTTC. It is translated as CASSPLDQETQYF.

This clone has just a few counts. The V call is TRBV6-4, the J call TRBJ1-2; D uncertain. Trimming took off 4 bases at V and 4 bases at J, with 16 bases between the two ends. The CDR3 consists of 15 residues. Germline CDR1 is MRHNA and CDR2 is SNTAGT. CDR3 in amino acids: CASSVLNPRGYGYTF. The CDR3 bases are TGTGCCAGCAGTGTTTTGAACCCTCGGGGCTATGGCTACACCTTC.

This clone has a handful of counts. V and J are TRBV11-2 and TRBJ2-3; 12 positions agree with TRBD2. V trimming: 0 bases; J trimming: 11 bases; junction bases outside the gene matches: 9. Looked up from germline, CDR1 is SGHAT and CDR2 is FQNNGV. The CDR3 is made up of 16 amino acids. This chain's CDR3 is CASSLDRTSGEKRQYF. The CDR3 nucleotides are TGTGCCAGCAGCTTAGATCGGACTAGCGGGGAGAAAAGGCAGTATTTT.

The table lists this clone with a few counts. The chain is built from TRBV27 and TRBJ1-6, with D uncertain. Per germline, CDR1 MNHEY and CDR2 SMNVEV (reference sequence). CDR3 length: 16 residues. The V gene lost 5 bases and the J gene lost 9 bases, with 20 bases spanning the gap. Here the CDR3 reads CASSPGPTRKISPLHF. CDR3 sequence (DNA): TGTGCCAGCAGTCCAGGTCCGACGCGAAAAATTTCACCCCTCCACTTT.

V is TRBV11-2 and J is TRBJ1-4, with 10 bases lining up with TRBD1. With V trimmed by 5 bases and J by 6 bases, 6 bases remained unmatched. The germline V gene has CDR1 SGHAT and CDR2 FQNNGV. The CDR3 runs 15 residues. CDR3 DNA: TGTGCCAGCAGCCCCTGGACAGGGGGATATGAAAAACTGTTTTTT. Translation: CASSPWTGGYEKLFF.

The rearrangement uses TRBV6-6 and TRBJ2-5; TRBD1 aligns across 7 bases. In germline, CDR1 is MNHNY, CDR2 SVGAGI (reference sequence). The CDR3 consists of 15 residues. Unmatched junction bases numbered 3, after V lost 0 bases and J lost 2 bases. The CDR3 nucleotides read TGTGCCAGCAGTTACTCAGCAGGGGGACAAGAGACCCAGTACTTC. Protein product: CASSYSAGGQETQYF.

There are a few counts of this clone. One end of the junction varies from germline; a read error may be responsible. The chain is built from TRBV4-3 and TRBJ2-2, with D possibly being TRBD2 (5 bases). Germline values: CDR1 LGHNA, CDR2 YSLEER. The CDR3 totals 16 residues. The CDR3, as DNA: TGCGCCAGCAGCCAAGATGGCAGGATCGAACACCGGGGAGCTGTTTTT. Residues: CASSQDGRIEHRGAVF.

This clone is a singleton in its sample. The chain combines TRBV5-6 with TRBJ2-7; D is perhaps TRBD1 or TRBD2 (5 bases each). Looked up from germline, CDR1 is SGHDT and CDR2 is YYEEEE. The CDR3 runs 16 residues. Trimming stripped 5 bases from V and 0 bases from J, with 18 bases between. The CDR3 DNA reads as TGTGCCAGCAGTCCAAACCGGGGCCTCCTCTCCTACGAGCAGTACGTC. Residues: CASSPNRGLLSYEQYV.

V and J are TRBV28 and TRBJ2-7, with 7 bases lining up with TRBD2. This CDR3 comprises 14 residues. In germline, CDR1 is MDHEN, CDR2 SYDVKM. After removal of 2 bases from V and 6 bases from J, the junction contained 7 bases not matched to a gene. CDR3 DNA: TGTGCCAGCAGTTTAGTTGGCGGGAGTTTCGAGCAGTACTTC. Encoded protein: CASSLVGGSFEQYF.

The V call is TRBV5-1, the J call TRBJ1-1; 8 bases are a match to TRBD1. This CDR3 has 15 residues. From germline, CDR1 is SGHRS and CDR2 YFSETQ. J lost 4 bases, V lost 1 base, and 6 bases had no gene match. CDR3 residues: CASSLIPGGVTEAFF. CDR3 DNA: TGCGCCAGCAGCTTGATCCCAGGGGGCGTCACTGAAGCTTTCTTT.

The chain uses TRBV28 and TRBJ1-1, with 12 bases fitting TRBD1. V trimming: 1 base; J trimming: 6 bases; junction bases outside the gene matches: 3. The CDR3 runs 15 residues. Germline-derived CDR1 and CDR2 are MDHEN and SYDVKM. CDR3 nucleotide sequence: TGTGCCAGCAGTTTATTAGGGACAGGGGGCGCTGAAGCTTTCTTT. As protein: CASSLLGTGGAEAFF.

V is TRBV27 and J is TRBJ2-1; a possible D gene is TRBD1 (6 bases). V lost 1 base, J lost 10 bases, and 17 bases lay in between. The CDR3 is made up of 15 amino acids. The germline gives CDR1 MNHEY, CDR2 SMNVEV (reference sequence). The CDR3 loop reads CASSLWSGARPEQFF. The CDR3 DNA reads as TGTGCCAGCAGTTTATGGTCAGGGGCCAGACCAGAGCAGTTCTTC.

The V call is TRBV2, the J call TRBJ2-7; a weak D match, TRBD2 (6 bases). Trimming took off 8 bases at V and 3 bases at J, with 17 bases between the two ends. The CDR3 is 14 amino acids. Germline CDR1 SNHLY, CDR2 FYNNEI. The CDR3 loop reads CASELAEGNYEQYV. The CDR3, as DNA: TGTGCCAGCGAACTCGCGGAGGGAAACTACGAGCAGTACGTC.

Written as DNA, the CDR3 is TGTGCCACCAGCAGAGCCTGGACTAGCGGGGGGGCTGAAGATACGCAGTATTTT. Translation: CATSRAWTSGGAEDTQYF. The rearrangement joins TRBV15 to TRBJ2-3; TRBD2 matches 15 bases. J was trimmed by 5 bases and V by 1 base; bases with no gene match: 7. CDR3 length: 18 amino acids. Germline V gene sequence: CDR1 LNHNV, CDR2 YYDKDF (reference sequence).